A single sample is the source of the 12 T cell receptor beta chains below, sequenced in a study of blood T cell repertoires in COVID-19. Libraries were prepared by immunoSEQ multiplex PCR; TCRdb keeps only in-frame clonotypes and omits some of them. The table shows 35,000 to 45,000 clones, with approximately 91% occurring only once. The specimen sequenced was peripheral blood. The receptors were gathered from a woman older than 75 with acute or convalescent COVID-19.

This rearrangement joins TRBV3-1 (or the pseudogene TRBV3-2) to TRBJ1-2, with D possibly matching TRBD1 (5 bases). This CDR3 comprises 14 residues. Trimming took 1 base from V and 3 from J, leaving 9 bases between them. The germline V gene encodes CDR1 LGHDT and CDR2 YNNKEL (reference sequence). The CDR3 DNA is TGTGCCAGCAGCCAAGGACAGACTTACTATGGCTACACCTTC. It yields the protein CASSQGQTYYGYTF.

The J gene is TRBJ1-6, the V gene TRBV10-1; unclear D gene. Trimming removed 2 bases from V and 7 bases from J, with 15 bases in between. The CDR3 is 16 amino acids. From germline, CDR1 is WNHNN and CDR2 SYGVQD (reference sequence). The CDR3 here is CASSEGESLTNSPLHF. The CDR3 DNA follows: TGCGCCAGCAGTGAGGGAGAATCCCTGACGAATTCACCCCTCCACTTT.

The J gene is TRBJ1-1, the V gene TRBV3-1 (or the pseudogene TRBV3-2); weak D call: TRBD1 (5 bases). Trimming left V 2 bases short and J 2 bases short, with 9 bases between. CDR3 length equals 14 residues. Germline V gene data show CDR1 as LGHDT and CDR2 as YNNKEL (reference sequence). CDR3 sequence (DNA): TGTGCCAGCAGCCAACAGGGTTTCAACACTGAAGCTTTCTTT. Amino acids: CASSQQGFNTEAFF.

This clone was detected only a few times. The J gene is TRBJ1-3, the V gene TRBV18, with unresolved D. Germline assignment: CDR1 KGHSH and CDR2 LQKENI. Trimming pared 3 bases from V and 4 bases from J, leaving 10 bases between. CDR3 length: 14 residues. The CDR3 here is CASSPDGKGNTIYF. Written as DNA, the CDR3 is TGTGCCAGCTCACCGGACGGGAAAGGAAACACCATATATTTT.

V and J are TRBV7-9 and TRBJ1-2; TRBD1 is a possible D gene (6 bases). The CDR3 contains 12 residues. V was clipped by 5 bases and J by 8 bases, with 12 bases between them. Per the germline V gene, CDR1 is SEHNR and CDR2 is FQNEAQ (reference sequence). In DNA, the CDR3 is TGTGCCAGCAGCGAGGGGGAATGGGGCTACACCTTC. Its protein product is CASSEGEWGYTF.

This chain uses TRBV30 with TRBJ1-6; 10 bases line up with TRBD1. This CDR3 is 17 amino acids long. V gave up 3 bases and J gave up 4 bases; unmatched junction bases: 9. Germline-derived CDR1 and CDR2 are GTSNPN and SVGIG (reference sequence). CDR3 sequence reads: CAWRPTDRGRYNSPLHF. The CDR3 coding sequence is TGTGCCTGGAGACCAACTGACAGGGGGCGGTATAATTCACCCCTCCACTTT.

The chain carries TRBV4-1 and TRBJ2-7, with 10 positions matching TRBD2. The germline V gene encodes CDR1 MGHRA and CDR2 YSYEKL. J lost 2 bases, V lost 4 bases, and 17 bases had no gene match. The CDR3 covers 19 residues. CDR3 amino acids: CASSLKVSGGAPSPYEQYF. Written as DNA, the CDR3 is TGCGCCAGCAGCCTAAAAGTCAGCGGGGGGGCCCCCAGCCCCTACGAGCAGTACTTC.

This chain connects TRBV7-3 to TRBJ2-1, with D unclear. Trimming shortened V by 5 bases and J by 4 bases, and 15 bases separated the two germline ends. CDR3 length: 15 amino acids. Germline V gives CDR1 SGHTA, CDR2 FQGTGA. CDR3 nucleotide sequence: TGTGCCAGCAGCCAACCCAGCGATCTTTACAATGAGCAGTTCTTC. This codes for CASSQPSDLYNEQFF.

This chain connects TRBV6-2 or TRBV6-3 to TRBJ1-1; 9 positions agree with TRBD1. Germline trimming cut 2 bases from V and 4 bases from J; bases unmatched to any gene: 11. Germline CDR1 is MNHEY and CDR2 is SVGEGT. The CDR3 has 17 amino acids. CDR3 DNA sequence: TGTGCCAGCAGTTACACAACCGGGACAGGGTTTGGCACTGAAGCTTTCTTT. Its protein product is CASSYTTGTGFGTEAFF.

J is TRBJ1-5 and V is TRBV18; 9 bases agree with TRBD1. CDR1 is KGHSH, CDR2 LQKENI, per germline. After removal of 8 bases from V and 0 bases from J, the junction contained 14 bases not matched to a gene. The CDR3 consists of 18 residues. CDR3 in DNA: TGTGCCAGCCCACAGGGGGCTGCTCCGCAAACTAGCAATCAGCCCCAGCATTTT. Protein product: CASPQGAAPQTSNQPQHF.

The rearrangement joins TRBV7-2 to TRBJ1-3; D is undetermined. The germline V gene encodes CDR1 SGHTA and CDR2 FQGNSA. The CDR3 is made up of 16 amino acids. Trimming removed 5 bases at V and 0 bases at J, with 14 bases between. CDR3 sequence: CASSIGLRSSGNTIYF. As DNA, the CDR3 is TGTGCCAGCAGCATAGGACTCCGGAGCTCTGGAAACACCATATATTTT.

V is TRBV10-3 and J is TRBJ2-2; 7 bases line up with TRBD1. The trim removed 8 bases at V and 2 bases at J, leaving 11 bases unmatched. Per the germline V gene, CDR1 is ENHRY and CDR2 is SYGVKD. The CDR3 totals 16 residues. The CDR3 nucleotides are TGTGCCATCGCATTCCGGGACAGAGTAAACACCGGGGAGCTGTTTTTT. Protein sequence: CAIAFRDRVNTGELFF.